This T cell receptor beta chain was sequenced in a study of blood T cell repertoires in COVID-19. V lost 1 base, J lost 4 bases, and 11 bases lay in between. CDR3 length: 14 amino acids. From germline, CDR1 is SGHDT and CDR2 YYEEEE. Data came from immunoSEQ multiplex PCR; TCRdb stores just in-frame clones and leaves some out. The table lists 200,000 to 250,000 clones, approximately 80% of them singletons, with more than 3% in the top ten. This receptor was taken from an older woman who had recovered from COVID-19. Sample: PBMCs or T cells enriched from blood (not recorded which). This sequence joins TRBV5-6 and TRBJ1-2; TRBD1 might be the D (6 bases). CDR3 amino acids: CASSLLQGGYGYTF. CDR3 coding DNA: TGTGCCAGCAGCTTGCTACAGGGCGGCTATGGCTACACCTTC.